This is a list of T cell receptor beta chains from one sample in a study of cytomegalovirus exposure and HLA in healthy donors. Only in-frame clones appear in the TCRdb table, and some are missing; sequencing was by immunoSEQ multiplex PCR. Altogether some 140,000 clones are present, about 80% being singletons, with the ten largest covering 25% to 30%. The specimen was PBMCs. The receptor set was obtained from a man aged 30 to 39 in good health and CMV-seropositive. Both conserved end residues are part of each CDR3. The D gene is left open where the match is weak. A row's size may be missing; if present it is once, few, many or a size class.

v_gene	d_gene	abundance	j_gene	CDR3nt	CDR3aa
TRBV28	TRBD1	.	TRBJ2-1	TGTGCCAGCAGTTTAGTTGGACAGGGGAGCGGTGAGCAGTTCTTC	CASSLVGQGSGEQFF
TRBV7-9	TRBD1	.	TRBJ2-2	TGTGCCAGCGGATACAGGGGTGTCACCGGGGAGCTGTTTTTT	CASGYRGVTGELFF
TRBV7-2	.	.	TRBJ1-5	TGTGCCAGCACCCCGGACAGTTTTCAGCCCCAGCATTTT	CASTPDSFQPQHF
TRBV25-1	.	.	TRBJ1-5	TGTGCCAGCAGGGCCCAGGATCAGCCCCAGCATTTT	CASRAQDQPQHF
TRBV10-3	.	.	TRBJ2-7	TGTGCCATCAATATCGCGGGCGAGCAGTACTTC	CAINIAGEQYF
TRBV6-1	TRBD1	.	TRBJ2-7	TGTGCCAGCAGTGGCCACTCAGACAGGGCCGAGCAGTACTTC	CASSGHSDRAEQYF
TRBV7-6	.	.	TRBJ2-7	TGTGCCAGCAGCCCCAGCGCCAACCCCTACGAGCAGTACTTC	CASSPSANPYEQYF
TRBV6-6	.	.	TRBJ1-2	TGTGCCAGCAGTTCCCTTCCGGGGGTCGGTGGCTACACCTTC	CASSSLPGVGGYTF
TRBV25-1	.	.	TRBJ2-1	TGTGCCAGCAGTGATGCGCGGAGGGCCAACGGTGAGCAGTTCTTC	CASSDARRANGEQFF
TRBV29-1	.	.	TRBJ2-3	TGCAGCGTTGTCTTTCTAGCGCCCGATACGCAGTATTTT	CSVVFLAPDTQYF
TRBV2	.	.	TRBJ1-5	TGTGCCAGCAGTGCGTTCCCAGTCCCCCAGCATTTT	CASSAFPVPQHF
TRBV29-1	TRBD2	.	TRBJ2-3	TGCAGCGTTGTTGCGGGGGGGACAGATACGCAGTATTTT	CSVVAGGTDTQYF
TRBV5-1	TRBD2	.	TRBJ2-3	TGCGCCAGCAGCTTGGAGGGGACTAGCGGGGGAGATACGCAGTATTTT	CASSLEGTSGGDTQYF
TRBV4-1	TRBD2	.	TRBJ2-1	TGCGCCAGCAGCCAAGAGGGGAGCGGGAGCTCCTACAATGAGCAGTTCTTC	CASSQEGSGSSYNEQFF
TRBV27	TRBD2	.	TRBJ2-3	TGTGCCAGCAGTACCTTAGCGGGGTTGAGTACAGATACGCAGTATTTT	CASSTLAGLSTDTQYF
TRBV7-3	TRBD2	.	TRBJ2-7	TGTGCCAGCAGCCGGGACTACTCCTACGAGCAGTACTTC	CASSRDYSYEQYF
TRBV30	.	.	TRBJ2-3	TGTGCCTGGAGGGGCAGAAGCACAGATACGCAGTATTTT	CAWRGRSTDTQYF
TRBV7-9	.	.	TRBJ2-1	TGTGCCAGCAGCCCCGCAAAGTCTAACGAGCAGTTCTTC	CASSPAKSNEQFF
TRBV7-6	TRBD2	.	TRBJ2-7	TGTGCCAGCAGCTTGCTTGATAGCGGGAGACCCCCCTACGAGCAGTACTTC	CASSLLDSGRPPYEQYF
TRBV6-6	TRBD1	.	TRBJ1-1	TGTGCCAGCATCGGGACAGCCGAATCTTTCTTT	CASIGTAESFF
TRBV7-2	TRBD2	.	TRBJ2-7	TGTGCCAGCACCAGGGGCGCTAGCGGGGGTAGTTACGAGCAGTACTTC	CASTRGASGGSYEQYF
TRBV5-1	TRBD2	.	TRBJ2-5	TGCGCCAGCAGCTTATCTAGCGGGGGGGGGCAAGAGACCCAGTACTTC	CASSLSSGGGQETQYF
TRBV18	TRBD1	.	TRBJ2-7	TGTGCCAGCTCACCCGGGACAGGCTACGAGCAGTACTTC	CASSPGTGYEQYF
TRBV7-3	.	.	TRBJ2-1	TGTGCCAGCAGCTTCGGGCTAGCGAACAATGAGCAGTTCTTC	CASSFGLANNEQFF
TRBV30	.	.	TRBJ1-4	TGTGCCTGGGCAGGGGAACGACGAGCAACTAATGAAAAACTGTTTTTT	CAWAGERRATNEKLFF
TRBV6-5	TRBD1	few	TRBJ1-2	TGTGCCAGCAGGGCGACAGGGCACTATGGCTACACCTTC	CASRATGHYGYTF
TRBV25-1	TRBD1	.	TRBJ2-5	TGTGCCAGCAGTGACACAAGAACCAGGGGGCTCGGAGAGACCCAGTACTTC	CASSDTRTRGLGETQYF
TRBV2	.	few	TRBJ1-2	TGTGCCAGCAGGGCCCGGGGGAGCTACACCTTC	CASRARGSYTF
TRBV6-1	TRBD1	.	TRBJ2-1	TGTGCCAGCAGGCAGGGGGCCCACAATCCTGAGCAGTTCTTC	CASRQGAHNPEQFF
TRBV5-1	.	.	TRBJ1-2	TGCGCCAGCAGCTTGGTCGTCCAGGGTAACTATGGCTACACCTTC	CASSLVVQGNYGYTF
TRBV9	TRBD2	.	TRBJ2-7	TGTGCCAGCAGCCCTAGGAGTGGGCTAGCGGGAGGGCCAGACGAGCAGTACTTC	CASSPRSGLAGGPDEQYF
TRBV18	TRBD1	.	TRBJ1-2	TGTGCCAGCTCACCAACGAGAACAGGGGGCTTTATCAGCTACACCTTC	CASSPTRTGGFISYTF
TRBV6-1	TRBD2	.	TRBJ2-1	TGTGCCAGCAGCCGGACTAGCGGGGACGTTTATGAGCAGTTCTTC	CASSRTSGDVYEQFF
TRBV19	.	.	TRBJ1-2	TGTGCCAGTAGTATGGCCCTGAAGGGCTACACCTTC	CASSMALKGYTF
TRBV29-1	TRBD1	.	TRBJ2-2	TGCAGCGTTGGGACAGGGGGCGTTACCGGGGAGCTGTTTTTT	CSVGTGGVTGELFF
TRBV6-5	.	.	TRBJ1-2	TGTGCCAGCAGTTACAAGGTCGGGTATGGCTACACCTTC	CASSYKVGYGYTF
TRBV14	.	.	TRBJ1-2	TGTGCCAGCAGCCCCGGGATTAACTATGGCTACACCTTC	CASSPGINYGYTF
TRBV7-8	TRBD2	.	TRBJ2-7	TGTGCCAGCAGCGCTAGGCGGGAGTCCTCCTACGAGCAGTACTTC	CASSARRESSYEQYF
TRBV2	.	.	TRBJ1-2	TGTGCCAGCATCAGAGACGGGAGCTATGGCTACACCTTC	CASIRDGSYGYTF
TRBV27	TRBD2	.	TRBJ2-1	TGTGCCAGCAGTTTAAGGAGCGGGGGATACAATGAGCAGTTCTTC	CASSLRSGGYNEQFF